The 17 T cell receptor beta chains given below trace back to one sample, sequenced in a study of monozygotic twins with inflammatory bowel disease. TCRdb re-called the 5' RACE reads; every CDR3 protein appears as one record, without DNA. This sample's table reports roughly 200,000 distinct CDR3 sequences. Sequencing was done on a sample of blood. Receptor source: a human donor with ulcerative colitis or Crohn's disease, or a healthy co-twin of an affected twin (not recorded which).

The chain recombines TRBV5-5 with TRBJ2-6; absent DNA, TCRdb's TRBD1 call cannot be checked. CDR1 and CDR2 (germline): SGHKS, YYEKEE (reference sequence). The CDR3 spans 16 residues. The CDR3 region is CASSGQGTAGANVLTF.

The rearrangement joins TRBV2 to TRBJ2-7; TCRdb lists TRBD1, though no DNA is available to test this call. This CDR3 region has 14 residues. Germline assignment: CDR1 SNHLY and CDR2 FYNNEI. The CDR3: CASTRDRGAHEQYF.

V and J are TRBV7-2 and TRBJ2-3; TCRdb's D call of TRBD1 is untestable without DNA. The CDR3 runs to 13 residues. Germline V gives CDR1 SGHTA, CDR2 FQGNSA. The CDR3 here is CACRRPPIDTQYF.

The rearrangement joins TRBV7-6 to TRBJ2-1; the D call of TRBD1 rests on TCRdb alone, since no DNA is present to check it. The CDR3 length is 17 residues. CDR1 and CDR2 from the germline V gene are SGHVS and FNYEAQ. The CDR3 sequence: CASSLGPRRGGQNEQFF.

V is TRBV4-3 and J is TRBJ2-5; TCRdb's assignment of TRBD2 cannot be checked, as there is no DNA. The CDR3 is 16 residues long. CDR1 is LGHNA, CDR2 YSLEER, per germline. The CDR3 sequence is CASSQDKGLGVQTQYF.

The CDR3 loop reads CASSVSYEQYF. The rearrangement joins TRBV7-2 to TRBJ2-7. CDR1 is SGHTA, CDR2 FQGNSA, per germline. This CDR3 region has 11 residues.

This sequence joins TRBV5-1 and TRBJ1-1; TCRdb designates TRBD1, a call that cannot be tested without DNA. This CDR3 has 11 residues. The germline gives CDR1 SGHRS, CDR2 YFSETQ. CDR3 region: CASSLGGAAFF.

The chain has TRBV5-5 and TRBJ2-7; as DNA is missing, the TRBD1 call by TCRdb cannot be tested. CDR3 size: 14 residues. Germline-derived CDR1 and CDR2 are SGHKS and YYEKEE (reference sequence). CDR3 sequence reads: CASSFRGSPYEQYF.

The chain carries TRBV7-9 and TRBJ2-2; TCRdb's D call of TRBD2 is untestable without DNA. The CDR3 has 16 amino acids. CDR1 and CDR2 (germline): SEHNR, FQNEAQ (reference sequence). CDR3 residues: CASSLAGTTNTGELFF.

The rearrangement uses TRBV7-2 and TRBJ1-1; the D call from TCRdb, TRBD1, cannot be confirmed without DNA. The germline CDR1 and CDR2 sequences are SGHTA and FQGNSA. This CDR3 comprises 16 residues. CDR3 residues: CASPHPIGTGNTEAFF.

The V gene is TRBV9, the J gene TRBJ2-1; TCRdb proposes TRBD1, but this gene call is untestable without DNA. The CDR3 has 15 amino acids. Germline V gene lookup returns CDR1 SGDLS and CDR2 YYNGEE. The CDR3 is CASSVGTGGGNEQFF.

The genes are TRBV4-3 and TRBJ2-7; TCRdb outputs TRBD2, but without DNA this stays unchecked. The CDR3 has 14 residues. Germline CDR1 LGHNA, CDR2 YSLEER. The CDR3 protein is CASSQWRGEYEQYF.

The chain carries TRBV2 and TRBJ1-3; TCRdb names TRBD1, which stays unverified in the absence of DNA. Germline loops: CDR1 SNHLY, CDR2 FYNNEI. The CDR3 is 13 amino acids. CDR3 loop: CAIGDRGGNTIYF. Complete variable domain (other parts from reference TRBV2 and TRBJ1-3): EPEVTQTPSHQVTQMGQEVILRCVPISNHLYFYWYRQILGQKVEFLVSFYNNEISEKSEIFDDQFSVERPDGSNFTLKIRSTKLEDSAMYFCAIGDRGGNTIYFGEGSWLTVV.

This sequence joins TRBV5-5 and TRBJ1-2; checking the TCRdb D call of TRBD1 is not possible without DNA. The V gene's germline CDR1 is SGHKS and CDR2 YYEKEE (reference sequence). CDR3 length: 16 residues. CDR3 amino acids: CASSPTQDRGLYGYTF. The whole variable domain, filled in from reference TRBV5-5 and TRBJ1-2, reads DAGVTQSPTHLIKTRGQQVTLRCSPISGHKSVSWYQQVLGQGPQFIFQYYEKEERGRGNFPDRFSARQFPNYSSELNVNALLLGDSALYLCASSPTQDRGLYGYTFGSGTRLTVV.

The gene calls are TRBV12-3 or TRBV12-4 and TRBJ2-1; the TCRdb call, TRBD1, lacks DNA for checking. The CDR3 loop spans 14 amino acids. This CDR3 reads CASIKLGQHNEQFF.

The V call is TRBV3-1, the J call TRBJ2-5. Germline-derived CDR1 and CDR2 are LGHDT and YNNKEL (reference sequence). The CDR3 length is 13 residues. The CDR3 sequence: CASTASVQETQYF.

This chain joins TRBV6-2 or TRBV6-3 and TRBJ1-5. The CDR3 extends over 14 amino acids. Germline loops: CDR1 MNHEY, CDR2 SVGEGT. CDR3 sequence reads: CASTRAGTYQPQHF.